A single sample gave rise to the 5 T cell receptor beta chains below, sequenced in a study of monozygotic twins with inflammatory bowel disease. TCRdb re-called the 5' RACE reads and catalogs CDR3 proteins one per entry, DNA excluded. Its table records about 420,000 distinct CDR3 sequences. Sample: blood. The origin of the receptors is a human donor with ulcerative colitis or Crohn's disease, or a healthy co-twin of an affected twin (not recorded which).

The chain recombines TRBV3-1 with TRBJ2-5. The length of the CDR3 is 13 residues. Per germline, CDR1 LGHDT and CDR2 YNNKEL (reference sequence). CDR3 protein: CASSQGSQETQYF.

The chain is built from TRBV10-2 and TRBJ1-2; the D gene TCRdb calls, TRBD1, cannot be checked with no DNA. Per the germline V gene, CDR1 is WSHSY and CDR2 is SAAADI. The CDR3 covers 15 residues. This chain's CDR3 is CASSGWRQGNYGYTF.

The chain has TRBV14 and TRBJ1-1. Per the germline V gene, CDR1 is SGHDN and CDR2 is FVKESK. The CDR3 sequence is 13 residues long. CDR3 residues: CASSQEVVTEAFF.

CDR3 amino acids: CASMEGGRGNQPQHF. This sequence joins TRBV12-3 or TRBV12-4 and TRBJ1-5; TCRdb's D call of TRBD1 is untestable without DNA. This CDR3 contains 15 residues.

The chain employs TRBV7-2 and TRBJ2-4; TCRdb's D call, TRBD2, is unchecked because there is no DNA. The CDR3 spans 15 residues. Germline V gives CDR1 SGHTA, CDR2 FQGNSA. The CDR3 protein is CASSSGGGPKNIQYF.